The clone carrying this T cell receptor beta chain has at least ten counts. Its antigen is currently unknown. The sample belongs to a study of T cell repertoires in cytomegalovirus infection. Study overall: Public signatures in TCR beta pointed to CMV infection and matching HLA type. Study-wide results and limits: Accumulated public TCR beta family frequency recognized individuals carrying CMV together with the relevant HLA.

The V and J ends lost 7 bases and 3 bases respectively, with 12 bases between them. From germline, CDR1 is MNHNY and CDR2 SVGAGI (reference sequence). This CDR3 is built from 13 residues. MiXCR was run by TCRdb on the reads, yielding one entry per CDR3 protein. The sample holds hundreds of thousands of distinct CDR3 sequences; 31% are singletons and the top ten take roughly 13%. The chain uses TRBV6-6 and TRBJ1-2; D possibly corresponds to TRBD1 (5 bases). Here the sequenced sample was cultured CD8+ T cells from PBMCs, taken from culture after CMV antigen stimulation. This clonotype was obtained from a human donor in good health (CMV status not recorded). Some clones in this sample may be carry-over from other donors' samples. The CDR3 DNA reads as TGTGCCAGCACCCCCCCAGGGTACTATGGCTACACCTTC. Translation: CASTPPGYYGYTF.